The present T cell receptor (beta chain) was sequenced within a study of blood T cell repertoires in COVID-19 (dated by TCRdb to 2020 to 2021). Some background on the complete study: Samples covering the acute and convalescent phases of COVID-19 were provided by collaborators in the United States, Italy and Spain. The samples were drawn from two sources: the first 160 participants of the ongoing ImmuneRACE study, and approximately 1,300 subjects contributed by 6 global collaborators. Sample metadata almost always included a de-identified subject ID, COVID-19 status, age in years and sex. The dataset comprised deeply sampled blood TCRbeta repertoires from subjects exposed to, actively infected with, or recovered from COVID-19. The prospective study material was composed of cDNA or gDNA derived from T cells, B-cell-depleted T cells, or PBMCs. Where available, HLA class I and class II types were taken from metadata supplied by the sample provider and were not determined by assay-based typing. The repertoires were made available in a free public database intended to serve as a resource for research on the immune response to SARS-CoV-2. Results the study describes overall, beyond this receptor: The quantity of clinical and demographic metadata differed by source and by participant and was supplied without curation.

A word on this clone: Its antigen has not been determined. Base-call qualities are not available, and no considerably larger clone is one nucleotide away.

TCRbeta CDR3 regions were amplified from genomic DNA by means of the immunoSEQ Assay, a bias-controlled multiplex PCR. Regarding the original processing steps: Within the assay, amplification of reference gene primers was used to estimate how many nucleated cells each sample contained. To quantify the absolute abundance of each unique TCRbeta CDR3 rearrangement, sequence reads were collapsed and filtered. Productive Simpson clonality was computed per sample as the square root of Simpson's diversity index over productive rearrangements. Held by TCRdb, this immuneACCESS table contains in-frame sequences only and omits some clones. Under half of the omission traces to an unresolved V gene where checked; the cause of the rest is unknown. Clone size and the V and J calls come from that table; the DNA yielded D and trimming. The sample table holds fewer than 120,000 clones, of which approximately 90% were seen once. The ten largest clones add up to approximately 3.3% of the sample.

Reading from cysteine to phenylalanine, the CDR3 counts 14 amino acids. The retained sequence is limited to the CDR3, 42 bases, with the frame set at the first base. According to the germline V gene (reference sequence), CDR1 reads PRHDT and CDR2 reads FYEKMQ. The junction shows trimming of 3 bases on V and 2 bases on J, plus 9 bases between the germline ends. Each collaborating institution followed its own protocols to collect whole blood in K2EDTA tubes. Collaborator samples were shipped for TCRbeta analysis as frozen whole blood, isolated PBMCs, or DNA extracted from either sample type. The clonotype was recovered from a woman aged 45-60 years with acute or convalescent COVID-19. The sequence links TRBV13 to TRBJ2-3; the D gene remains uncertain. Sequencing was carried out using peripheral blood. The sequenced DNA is TGTGCCAGCAGCTTTCTAACGCCCACAGATACGCAGTATTTT. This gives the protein CASSFLTPTDTQYF.